This T cell receptor beta chain came from a study of cytomegalovirus exposure and HLA in healthy donors. There are 13 residues in the CDR3. V was trimmed by 6 bases and J by 1 base, leaving 9 bases between them. CDR1 and CDR2 from the germline V gene are MNHNS and SASEGT. The PCR contained 60 Vbeta and 13 Jbeta primers. Generated by immunoSEQ multiplex PCR, the TCRdb table keeps only in-frame clones and is missing some. The table records under 200,000 clones, roughly 70% of them present only once. The chain joins TRBV6-1 to TRBJ1-1; a possible D gene is TRBD1 (6 bases). This TCR was sampled from a woman in her forties or fifties in good health and CMV-seropositive. Sequencing input: PBMCs. CDR3: CASRDSENTEAFF. CDR3 sequence (DNA): TGTGCCAGCAGGGACAGTGAGAACACTGAAGCTTTCTTT.